This T cell receptor (beta chain) was sequenced in a study of Ad26.COV2.S vaccination and SARS-CoV-2 variants. Overall study findings and caveats: Researchers reported similar non-spike TCR breadth in vaccine and placebo recipients. Spike-specific TCR breadth ran higher among vaccine recipients than placebo recipients.

The germline gives CDR1 SGHTS, CDR2 YDEGEE. The CDR3 consists of 17 residues. The V gene lost 4 bases and the J gene lost 1 base, with 20 bases spanning the gap. Details on this clone: Its antigen is still unknown.

TCRdb's table, derived via immunoSEQ multiplex PCR, lists solely in-frame clones and lacks some. The sample holds 300,000 to 450,000 clones, 92% seen once. The receptor was isolated from a human donor who had recovered from COVID-19. This chain uses TRBV5-8 with TRBJ1-1; D call uncertain. Sample: peripheral blood, taken after recovery from COVID-19. The CDR3 here is CASSPVHVALANTEAFF. The CDR3, as DNA: TGTGCCAGCAGCCCAGTACATGTCGCCCTTGCGAACACTGAAGCTTTCTTT.